This TCR beta chain was sequenced for a study of cytomegalovirus exposure and HLA in healthy donors. With 60 Vbeta and 13 Jbeta primers, the PCR was carried out. Here immunoSEQ multiplex PCR was the method, and the copy in TCRdb shows in-frame clones only, minus some. This sample has about 120,000 clones; over 70% occur once, and the top ten carry under 4.5%. Sample: PBMCs. The receptor's source is a man aged 40-49 years in good health and CMV-seropositive.

The CDR3 DNA follows: TGTGCCACCAGCAGAGACCGGGGGAGGGGAGCTTTCTTT. Its protein is CATSRDRGRGAFF. The chain is built from TRBV15 and TRBJ1-1, with D possibly matching TRBD1 (5 bases). The germline CDR1 and CDR2 sequences are LNHNV and YYDKDF (reference sequence). Trimming shortened V by 0 bases and J by 10 bases, and 12 bases separated the two germline ends. The CDR3 spans 13 residues. Complete variable domain (other parts from reference TRBV15 and TRBJ1-1): DAMVIQNPRYQVTQFGKPVTLSCSQTLNHNVMYWYQQKSSQAPKLLFHYYDKDFNNEADTPDNFQSRRPNTSFCFLDIRSPGLGDTAMYLCATSRDRGRGAFFGQGTRLTVV.